The T cell receptor (beta chain) described here comes from a study of blood T cell repertoires in COVID-19. Whole-study context: Donors in the United States, Italy and Spain gave samples during acute or convalescent COVID-19. PBMCs, B-cell-depleted T cells, or T cells were the source of the cDNA or gDNA that made up the material.

The CDR3 runs 14 residues. Trimming removed 4 bases at V and 0 bases at J, with 7 bases between. Germline values: CDR1 LGHDT, CDR2 YNNKEL (reference sequence). Per the authors' pipeline: By means of reference gene primer amplification, nucleated cell counts were estimated. Only in-frame clones appear in the TCRdb table, and some are missing; sequencing was by immunoSEQ multiplex PCR. V and J calls and clone size follow that table, whereas D and trimming were derived from the DNA. Among about 68,000 clones listed, roughly 88% were seen once. The receptor's source is a man aged 30 to 45 with acute or convalescent COVID-19. V gene TRBV3-1 (or the pseudogene TRBV3-2) combines with J gene TRBJ2-4; perhaps TRBD2 as D (5 bases). Sequencing was done on a sample of peripheral blood. CDR3 region: CASSREGAKNIQYF. CDR3 nucleotides: TGTGCCAGCAGCCGCGAGGGAGCCAAAAACATTCAGTACTTC.